Presented here are 21 T cell receptor beta chains from one specimen sequenced in a study of T cell changes during pregnancy in multiple sclerosis. The data were produced by immunoSEQ multiplex PCR, yet TCRdb's version contains in-frame clones alone and is incomplete. The sample lists roughly 40,000 clones; 85% to 95% were seen once. This material consisted of peripheral blood, taken before pregnancy. Source of these receptors: a female donor with multiple sclerosis, enrolled in a pregnancy study.

The chain joins TRBV19 to TRBJ1-1; D not certain. The V end was cut by 5 bases, the J end by 1 base, with 8 bases between. Per the germline V gene, CDR1 is LNHDA and CDR2 is SQIVND (reference sequence). The CDR3 loop spans 13 amino acids. The CDR3, as DNA: TGTGCCAGTAGTGCCCGACAGAACACTGAAGCTTTCTTT. It is translated as CASSARQNTEAFF.

The V call is TRBV4-2, the J call TRBJ2-7, with 8 bases fitting TRBD2. V lost 0 bases to trimming and J lost 5 bases; unmatched junction nucleotides: 12. The length of the CDR3 is 17 residues. Looked up from germline, CDR1 is LGHNA and CDR2 is YNFKEQ. CDR3 in DNA: TGTGCCAGCAGCCAAGATCTGAACCAGCGGGAGCGCGACGAGCAGTACTTC. Translation: CASSQDLNQRERDEQYF.

In this sample, this clone turned up once. The chain combines TRBV7-9 with TRBJ2-1, with TRBD2 matching over 16 bases. The ends lost 5 bases at V and 12 bases at J; junction bases unmatched: 10. CDR1 SEHNR and CDR2 FQNEAQ come from the germline V gene (reference sequence). The CDR3 is 16 amino acids. The CDR3: CASSLTGLAGGLVQFF. For the CDR3, the DNA is TGTGCCAGCAGCCTTACGGGACTAGCGGGAGGGTTGGTGCAGTTCTTC.

The CDR3 sequence: CASSLVSGIRYNEQFF. CDR3 nucleotides: TGTGCCAGCAGCTTAGTTTCCGGGATAAGGTACAATGAGCAGTTCTTC. The chain combines TRBV7-2 with TRBJ2-1; D is perhaps TRBD2 (5 bases). Trimming removed 1 base at V and 4 bases at J, with 14 bases between. Germline V CDR1 and CDR2: SGHTA, FQGNSA. This CDR3 has 16 residues.

V usage is TRBV5-4 and J usage is TRBJ1-2, with D possibly matching TRBD1 (6 bases). Trimming removed 1 base at V and 5 bases at J, with 12 bases between. Germline V gene sequence: CDR1 SGHNT, CDR2 YYREEE (reference sequence). CDR3 size: 14 residues. CDR3: CASSLSRDKYGYTF. DNA for the CDR3: TGTGCCAGCAGCTTGAGCAGGGACAAATATGGCTACACCTTC.

The table lists this clone with a count of one. The chain joins TRBV4-1 to TRBJ2-3, with TRBD2 matching over 8 bases. CDR1 and CDR2 from the germline V gene are MGHRA and YSYEKL. This CDR3 contains 18 residues. Losses at the gene ends were 0 bases for V and 4 bases for J; bases not matched to a gene: 12. The CDR3 sequence: CASSQEGPPGGIADTQYF. In nucleotides, the CDR3 is TGCGCCAGCAGCCAAGAAGGCCCCCCGGGAGGGATCGCAGATACGCAGTATTTT.

The chain uses TRBV9 and TRBJ1-5; no definite D call. Germline V gene sequence: CDR1 SGDLS, CDR2 YYNGEE. Trimming shortened V by 0 bases and J by 6 bases, and 4 bases separated the two germline ends. The CDR3 is 12 amino acids. The CDR3 DNA reads TGTGCCAGCAGCGTAGCCGGTCAGCCCCAGCATTTT. Translation: CASSVAGQPQHF.

The CDR3 protein is CASSNRMNTEAFF. As DNA, the CDR3 is TGTGCCAGCAGTAACAGGATGAACACTGAAGCTTTCTTT. This chain links TRBV7-2 with TRBJ1-1, with D maybe TRBD1 (5 bases). Germline V lookup: CDR1 SGHTA, CDR2 FQGNSA. CDR3 size: 13 residues. V was cut by 6 bases and J by 0 bases, with 8 bases left in between.

V is TRBV27 and J is TRBJ2-1, with a weak D call TRBD2 (5 bases). Looked up from germline, CDR1 is MNHEY and CDR2 is SMNVEV (reference sequence). The CDR3 is made up of 15 amino acids. Trimming removed 2 bases from V and 2 bases from J, with 10 bases in between. The CDR3 is CASSLRRATYNEQFF. The DNA for the CDR3 is TGTGCCAGCAGTTTACGGCGGGCTACCTACAATGAGCAGTTCTTC.

This clone was observed a few times. The chain has TRBV5-1 and TRBJ2-2; D not resolved. The germline gives CDR1 SGHRS, CDR2 YFSETQ. This CDR3 has 15 residues. Trimming shortened V by 4 bases and J by 0 bases, and 10 bases separated the two germline ends. In nucleotides, the CDR3 is TGCGCCAGCAGCCCGAGCTACCCGAACACCGGGGAGCTGTTTTTT. Encoded protein: CASSPSYPNTGELFF. Using reference TRBV5-1 and TRBJ2-2 for the parts outside the CDR3, the full variable domain is KAGVTQTPRYLIKTRGQQVTLSCSPISGHRSVSWYQQTPGQGLQFLFEYFSETQRNKGNFPGRFSGRQFSNSRSEMNVSTLELGDSALYLCASSPSYPNTGELFFGEGSRLTVL.

The chain uses TRBV18 and TRBJ1-4; D ambiguous. Germline V gene data show CDR1 as KGHSH and CDR2 as LQKENI. This CDR3 is 14 amino acids long. Trimming stripped 5 bases from V and 8 bases from J, with 15 bases between. The CDR3 here is CASSSRQREEKLFF. CDR3 nucleotides: TGTGCCAGCTCATCAAGGCAGCGGGAGGAAAAACTGTTTTTT.

The chain carries TRBV5-4 and TRBJ1-3; unclear D gene. Germline loops: CDR1 SGHNT, CDR2 YYREEE (reference sequence). The ends were cut back, 2 bases at V and 3 bases at J, with 6 bases in the middle. This CDR3 has 13 amino acids. The CDR3 here is CASSFGLGNTIYF. CDR3 bases: TGTGCCAGCAGCTTCGGTCTTGGAAACACCATATATTTT.

This clone was observed once. The V and J genes are TRBV21-1 and TRBJ2-7; the table calls TRBD1, which could not be checked here. TRBV21-1 is termed a pseudogene. The CDR3 is 16 residues long. The CDR3 loop reads CASSKVKRDRGYEQYF. Written as DNA, the CDR3 is TGTGCCAGCAGCAAAGTAAAAAGGGACAGGGGTTACGAGCAGTACTTC.

This chain joins TRBV2 and TRBJ1-1; tentatively, D is TRBD1 (5 bases). Germline CDR1 is SNHLY and CDR2 is FYNNEI. V lost 6 bases and J lost 5, with 13 bases in between. The CDR3 runs 13 residues. CDR3 protein: CASSNTGGTEAFF. The DNA of the CDR3 is TGTGCCAGCAGCAACACAGGTGGAACTGAAGCTTTCTTT. Together with reference TRBV2 and TRBJ1-1, the CDR3 gives the full variable domain: EPEVTQTPSHQVTQMGQEVILRCVPISNHLYFYWYRQILGQKVEFLVSFYNNEISEKSEIFDDQFSVERPDGSNFTLKIRSTKLEDSAMYFCASSNTGGTEAFFGQGTRLTVV.

This clone occurred once. The chain joins TRBV7-9 to TRBJ1-4; no reliable D call. From germline, CDR1 is SEHNR and CDR2 FQNEAQ (reference sequence). V dropped 2 bases and J dropped 7 bases, with 8 bases sitting between them. CDR3 size: 13 residues. DNA of the CDR3: TGTGCCAGCAGCTTACGACGAGGTGAAAAACTGTTTTTT. It yields the protein CASSLRRGEKLFF.

This CDR3 is CASREEVGYTF. The CDR3 region has the DNA TGTGCCAGCAGGGAGGAGGTTGGCTACACCTTC. This rearrangement joins TRBV2 to TRBJ1-2; D gene uncertain. Trimming left V 6 bases short and J 7 bases short, with 9 bases between. The CDR3 spans 11 residues. Germline CDR1 is SNHLY and CDR2 is FYNNEI.

The chain links TRBV28 to TRBJ2-7; the D gene is possibly TRBD2 (6 bases). The CDR3 covers 15 residues. Germline V gene sequence: CDR1 MDHEN, CDR2 SYDVKM. Trimming shortened V by 5 bases and J by 8 bases, and 22 bases separated the two germline ends. The DNA for the CDR3 is TGTGCCAGCAGTCCCCTGGTGGGCAGGGAGGTTCAGCAGTACTTC. This sequence encodes CASSPLVGREVQQYF. Full variable domain (rest looked up from reference TRBV28 and TRBJ2-7): DVKVTQSSRYLVKRTGEKVFLECVQDMDHENMFWYRQDPGLGLRLIYFSYDVKMKEKGDIPEGYSVSREKKERFSLILESASTNQTSMYLCASSPLVGREVQQYFGPGTRLTVT.

This chain uses TRBV5-6 with TRBJ2-5, with 9 bases lining up with TRBD1. Per germline, CDR1 SGHDT and CDR2 YYEEEE. Unmatched junction bases numbered 6, after V lost 2 bases and J lost 1 base. The CDR3 contains 16 residues. The CDR3, as DNA: TGTGCCAGCAGCTTCGGGACAGGGCCATTCCAAGAGACCCAGTACTTC. Its protein is CASSFGTGPFQETQYF.

The V and J genes are TRBV19 and TRBJ2-3; 11 bases fit TRBD2. Germline CDR1 reads LNHDA; CDR2 reads SQIVND (reference sequence). The V segment lost 4 bases and the J segment 6 bases; nucleotides outside the gene matches: 3. This CDR3 is 14 amino acids long. The CDR3 nucleotides are TGTGCCAGTAGTACGCGGACTAGCGGGGATACGCAGTATTTT. Amino acid sequence: CASSTRTSGDTQYF.

The V and J genes are TRBV4-2 and TRBJ1-2, with D hard to call. Deletions cut 0 bases from V and 3 bases from J, with 8 bases between. The CDR3 is made up of 14 amino acids. Germline V lookup: CDR1 LGHNA, CDR2 YNFKEQ. The CDR3, as DNA: TGTGCCAGCAGCCAAGATAGAACAGACTATGGCTACACCTTC. It specifies CASSQDRTDYGYTF.

The rearrangement joins TRBV10-2 to TRBJ2-1, with 13 bases that match TRBD2. CDR3 length equals 13 residues. The germline CDR1 and CDR2 sequences are WSHSY and SAAADI. Losses at the gene ends were 11 bases for V and 5 bases for J; bases not matched to a gene: 3. The CDR3 protein is CAAGLAGDNEQFF. The CDR3 bases are TGCGCCGCCGGACTAGCGGGAGACAATGAGCAGTTCTTC.